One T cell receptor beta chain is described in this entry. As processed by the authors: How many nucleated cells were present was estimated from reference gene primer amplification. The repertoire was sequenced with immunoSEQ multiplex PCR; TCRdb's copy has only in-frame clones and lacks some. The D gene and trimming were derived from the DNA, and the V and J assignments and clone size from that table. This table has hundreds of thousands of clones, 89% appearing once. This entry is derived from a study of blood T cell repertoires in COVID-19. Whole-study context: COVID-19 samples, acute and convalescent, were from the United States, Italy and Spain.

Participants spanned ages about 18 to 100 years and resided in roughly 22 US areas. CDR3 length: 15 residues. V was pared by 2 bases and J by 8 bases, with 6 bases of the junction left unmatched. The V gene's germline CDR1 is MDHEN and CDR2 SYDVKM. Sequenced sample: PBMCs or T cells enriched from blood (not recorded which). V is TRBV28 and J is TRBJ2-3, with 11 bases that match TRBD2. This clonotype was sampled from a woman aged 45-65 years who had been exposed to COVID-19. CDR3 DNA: TGTGCCAGCAGTTTAGCTAGCGGGGGGACCCCTACGCAGTATTTT. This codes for CASSLASGGTPTQYF.